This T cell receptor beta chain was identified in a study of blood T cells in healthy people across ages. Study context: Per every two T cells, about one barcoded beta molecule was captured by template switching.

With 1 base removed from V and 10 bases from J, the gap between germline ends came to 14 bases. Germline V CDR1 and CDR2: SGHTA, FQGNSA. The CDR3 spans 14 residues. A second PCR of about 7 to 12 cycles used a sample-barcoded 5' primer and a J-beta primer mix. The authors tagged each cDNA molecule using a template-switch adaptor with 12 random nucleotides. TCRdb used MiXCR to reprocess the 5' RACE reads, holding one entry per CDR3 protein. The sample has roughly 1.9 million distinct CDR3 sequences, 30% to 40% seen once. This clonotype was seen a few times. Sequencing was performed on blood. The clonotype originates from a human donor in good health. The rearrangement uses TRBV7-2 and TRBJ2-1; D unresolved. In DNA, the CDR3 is TGTGCCAGCAGCTTAGGTTGGTTCATAGACGAGCAGTTCTTC. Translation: CASSLGWFIDEQFF.